This T cell receptor (beta chain) was identified in a study of T-cell reconstitution after alpha-beta-depleted transplantation in children. This clonotype was detected only a few times. Preparation of the TCRbeta library was carried out with unique molecular identifiers. Each CDR3 protein is one row after TCRdb ran MiXCR on the PCR reads. The repertoire holds some 490,000 distinct CDR3 sequences, with roughly an eighth as singletons. Trimming took off 3 bases at V and 5 bases at J, with 10 bases between the two ends. In germline, CDR1 is MNHEY, CDR2 SMNVEV (reference sequence). The CDR3 covers 13 residues.

The chain employs TRBV27 and TRBJ1-2; possible D gene TRBD1, 5 bases. The sample was PBMCs from the stem cell graft donor, taken from the stem cell graft. This TCR derives from a human donor who donated a stem cell graft to a child with combined immunodeficiency. CDR3 protein: CASSFREGYGYTF. In DNA, the CDR3 is TGTGCCAGCAGTTTCAGGGAGGGGTATGGCTACACCTTC.